This passage covers 25 T cell receptor beta chains from one sample sequenced in a study of beta chain features in type 1 diabetes. The whole isolated RNA underwent reverse transcription, so sequencing captured expressed TCRB transcripts. Repertoires were generated with immunoSEQ multiplex PCR, while TCRdb's copy carries only in-frame clones and drops some. The sample includes around 430,000 clones, around 30% of them seen just once. Sequenced: naive CD4+ T cells from blood. The source of these receptors is a young man in good health.

The rearrangement uses TRBV27 and TRBJ1-2, with 7 bases lining up with TRBD1. This CDR3 is built from 14 residues. V was pared by 3 bases and J by 8 bases, with 9 bases of the junction left unmatched. Germline V gene lookup returns CDR1 MNHEY and CDR2 SMNVEV (reference sequence). CDR3 DNA: TGTGCCAGCAGTTTGTACAGGGGCTCCCCCGGCTACACCTTC. Translating gives CASSLYRGSPGYTF.

The rearrangement joins TRBV11-2 to TRBJ2-7; D may be TRBD1 (5 bases). Germline V lookup: CDR1 SGHAT, CDR2 FQNNGV. V lost 5 bases and J 3 bases, leaving 5 bases between the germline ends. This CDR3 has 11 amino acids. CDR3 amino acids: CASSRGYEQYF. CDR3 coding DNA: TGTGCCAGCAGCAGGGGCTACGAGCAGTACTTC.

The chain combines TRBV18 with TRBJ1-2; D not resolved. V gave up 3 bases and J gave up 2 bases, with 10 bases separating them. Germline assignment: CDR1 KGHSH and CDR2 LQKENI. This CDR3 region has 14 residues. The CDR3 nucleotides are TGTGCCAGCTCACCTAAAGGACCGAACTATGGCTACACCTTC. As protein: CASSPKGPNYGYTF. The whole variable domain, remainder taken from reference TRBV18 and TRBJ1-2, is NAGVMQNPRHLVRRRGQEARLRCSPMKGHSHVYWYRQLPEEGLKFMVYLQKENIIDESGMPKERFSAEFPKEGPSILRIQQVVRGDSAAYFCASSPKGPNYGYTFGSGTRLTVV.

This clone was found a few times. The gene calls are TRBV29-1 and TRBJ2-7; D ambiguous. V shed 8 bases and J shed 1 base, with 15 bases lying between them. From germline, CDR1 is SQVTM and CDR2 ANQGSEA. The CDR3 is 13 amino acids. For the CDR3, the DNA is TGCAGCTGCCGTTCTAGTCCGTCCTACGAGCAGTACTTC. It yields the protein CSCRSSPSYEQYF.

The chain recombines TRBV30 with TRBJ2-3; 12 nucleotides align to TRBD2. From germline, CDR1 is GTSNPN and CDR2 SVGIG (reference sequence). This CDR3 has 14 residues. Unmatched junction bases numbered 9, after V lost 8 bases and J lost 6 bases. The CDR3 DNA follows: TGTGCCGTCGCACTAGCGGGAGGAGGGGATACGCAGTATTTT. Translating gives CAVALAGGGDTQYF.

The chain combines TRBV9 with TRBJ2-1, with 10 bases aligning to TRBD2. The CDR3 loop spans 17 amino acids. CDR1 and CDR2 from the germline V gene are SGDLS and YYNGEE. V lost 4 bases and J lost 5; bases outside the gene matches: 12. The CDR3 DNA reads TGTGCCAGCAGCTCCCTTTGGATAGCGGGAGGAAACAATGAGCAGTTCTTC. Translated, it gives CASSSLWIAGGNNEQFF.

This chain joins TRBV19 and TRBJ2-5; the D gene is possibly TRBD1 (6 bases). The V gene lost 0 bases and the J gene lost 1 base, with 12 bases spanning the gap. This CDR3 contains 16 residues. Germline assignment: CDR1 LNHDA and CDR2 SQIVND (reference sequence). Written as DNA, the CDR3 is TGTGCCAGTAGTATAGACTTGCAGGGGATCCAAGAGACCCAGTACTTC. The encoded protein is CASSIDLQGIQETQYF.

The CDR3: CAINRDRSSYEQYF. In nucleotides, the CDR3 is TGTGCCATCAACAGGGACCGGAGCTCCTACGAGCAGTACTTC. The J gene is TRBJ2-7, the V gene TRBV10-3; tentatively, D is TRBD1 (6 bases). The V and J ends lost 7 bases and 0 bases respectively, with 13 bases between them. The CDR3 extends over 14 amino acids. Germline V gives CDR1 ENHRY, CDR2 SYGVKD.

This rearrangement joins TRBV10-3 to TRBJ2-7; the D gene could be TRBD1 or TRBD2 (5 bases each). Germline values: CDR1 ENHRY, CDR2 SYGVKD. There are 13 residues in the CDR3. V lost 5 bases and J lost 2, with 10 bases in between. DNA for the CDR3: TGTGCCATCAGTTGGGACGGTCCCTACGAGCAGTACTTC. It translates to CAISWDGPYEQYF.

Comments on this clone: This CDR3 is also generated by other DNA sequences in the sample. CDR3 in DNA: TGTGCCTGGAGTGTGCAGGGTGGACAGCCCCAGCATTTT. Translation: CAWSVQGGQPQHF. This sequence joins TRBV30 and TRBJ1-5, with D perhaps TRBD1 (5 bases). CDR1 GTSNPN and CDR2 SVGIG come from the germline V gene (reference sequence). V was cut by 0 bases and J by 7 bases, with 10 bases left in between. The CDR3 contains 13 residues.

This clone was observed a few times. The chain employs TRBV14 and TRBJ1-5, with 7 nucleotides matching TRBD1. Germline CDR1 and CDR2: SGHDN and FVKESK. This CDR3 is built from 16 residues. The V gene end was trimmed by 2 bases and the J gene end by 1 base; junction bases not matched to a gene: 5. Here the CDR3 DNA reads TGTGCCAGCAGCCAAAGGACAGGAATAAGCAATCAGCCCCAGCATTTT. It yields the protein CASSQRTGISNQPQHF.

For this clone: The same CDR3 can be traced to other DNA sequences in this sample. The chain combines TRBV7-2 with TRBJ2-3, with unresolved D. Trimming stripped 5 bases from V and 1 base from J, with 1 base between. Germline V gene sequence: CDR1 SGHTA, CDR2 FQGNSA. CDR3 size: 11 residues. The CDR3 bases are TGTGCCAGCAGCCGCACAGATACGCAGTATTTT. Translation: CASSRTDTQYF.

This clone was observed a handful of times. V is TRBV30 and J is TRBJ2-1, with TRBD2 identical over 10 bases. Trimming took 0 bases from V and 9 from J; bases not matched to a gene: 8. Germline values: CDR1 GTSNPN, CDR2 SVGIG (reference sequence). The CDR3 totals 15 residues. CDR3 amino acids: CAWSVTSGLIGEQFF. CDR3 in DNA: TGTGCCTGGAGTGTGACTAGCGGGCTGATTGGTGAGCAGTTCTTC. The complete variable domain, with remaining parts taken from reference TRBV30 and TRBJ2-1, reads SQTIHQWPATLVQPVGSPLSLECTVEGTSNPNLYWYRQAAGRGLQLLFYSVGIGQISSEVPQNLSASRPQDRQFILSSKKLLLSDSGFYLCAWSVTSGLIGEQFFGPGTRLTVL.

The genes are TRBV10-3 and TRBJ2-5; D is unresolved. The J call may be mistaken, given a closer DNA end match to TRBJ2-7. This CDR3 spans 9 amino acids. Germline assignment: CDR1 ENHRY and CDR2 SYGVKD. The CDR3 DNA reads TGTGCCCCACTCTACGAGCAGTACTTC. The encoded protein is CAPLYEQYF.

This clone was observed a few times. The J gene is TRBJ2-1, the V gene TRBV30, with TRBD2 matching 12 bases. CDR3 length: 13 residues. Germline-derived CDR1 and CDR2 are GTSNPN and SVGIG (reference sequence). The V segment lost 8 bases and the J segment 10 bases; nucleotides outside the gene matches: 9. This CDR3 reads CARRLAGAGEQFF. In nucleotides, the CDR3 is TGTGCCCGCCGACTAGCGGGAGCGGGAGAGCAGTTCTTC.

A remark on this clone: Other DNA sequences from this sample encode an identical CDR3 as well. The chain recombines TRBV5-1 with TRBJ2-1, with 9 nucleotides matching TRBD2. The CDR3 spans 15 residues. Trimming removed 0 bases from V and 4 bases from J; junction bases left unmatched: 2. Germline CDR1 and CDR2: SGHRS and YFSETQ. The CDR3 reads CASSLGLAGYNEQFF. CDR3 nucleotide sequence: TGCGCCAGCAGCTTGGGGCTAGCGGGATACAATGAGCAGTTCTTC.

The chain uses TRBV15 and TRBJ2-1, with 9 bases identical to TRBD2. V was clipped by 1 base and J by 8 bases; unmatched bases: 6. CDR1 LNHNV and CDR2 YYDKDF come from the germline V gene (reference sequence). The CDR3 is 15 residues long. CDR3 bases: TGTGCCACCAGCAGAGCAAATAGCGGGAGTGATGAGCAGTTCTTC. Encoded protein: CATSRANSGSDEQFF.

The chain uses TRBV4-2 and TRBJ2-7; weak D call: TRBD2 (6 bases). The CDR3 consists of 16 residues. Trimming shortened V by 0 bases and J by 0 bases, and 12 bases separated the two germline ends. The germline V gene has CDR1 LGHNA and CDR2 YNFKEQ. The DNA of the CDR3 is TGTGCCAGCAGCCAAGAGGGCGGGATCAGCTCCTACGAGCAGTACTTC. Protein: CASSQEGGISSYEQYF.

This clone was picked up one time. V usage is TRBV9 and J usage is TRBJ2-2; 7 nucleotides line up with TRBD1. The germline V gene has CDR1 SGDLS and CDR2 YYNGEE. This CDR3 comprises 15 residues. J lost 4 bases, V lost 1 base, and 4 bases had no gene match. The CDR3 nucleotides are TGTGCCAGCAGCGTACGGGGACAGCTCACCGGGGAGCTGTTTTTT. Protein sequence: CASSVRGQLTGELFF.

In this sample, this clone turned up a few times. The chain combines TRBV5-1 with TRBJ2-1; 7 bases align to TRBD1. The CDR3 runs to 16 residues. Germline V CDR1 and CDR2: SGHRS, YFSETQ. V shed 4 bases and J 10 bases; nucleotides not matched to a gene: 17. DNA for the CDR3: TGCGCCAGCAGCGATAACCGGGACAGAGGACTGAGCGAGCAGTTCTTC. Translation: CASSDNRDRGLSEQFF.

This clone appeared a few times. The chain combines TRBV28 with TRBJ2-7; D not resolved. There are 15 residues in the CDR3. V was trimmed by 2 bases and J by 6 bases, leaving 17 bases between them. In germline, CDR1 is MDHEN, CDR2 SYDVKM. CDR3 residues: CASSLPRVVGREQYF. The CDR3 nucleotides read TGTGCCAGCAGTTTACCCCGAGTGGTGGGTCGCGAGCAGTACTTC.

This clone was observed a few times. The chain is built from TRBV27 and TRBJ1-1, with TRBD1 as a possible D gene (6 bases). V dropped 6 bases and J dropped 5 bases, with 16 bases sitting between them. This CDR3 region has 14 residues. Germline CDR1 and CDR2: MNHEY and SMNVEV (reference sequence). The CDR3 DNA sequence: TGTGCCAGCAGCAGAAGGACAGAGAAAACTGAAGCTTTCTTT. Translating gives CASSRRTEKTEAFF.

This clone was counted a few times. The chain couples TRBV10-3 to TRBJ2-7; D ambiguous. This CDR3 contains 13 residues. V dropped 3 bases and J dropped 0 bases, with 6 bases sitting between them. CDR1 is ENHRY and CDR2 is SYGVKD in the germline V gene. The CDR3 here is CAISERASYEQYF. The CDR3 nucleotides are TGTGCCATCAGTGAACGGGCCTCCTACGAGCAGTACTTC.

J is TRBJ2-1 and V is TRBV9, with no clear D. The CDR3 length is 14 residues. With 0 bases removed from V and 5 bases from J, the gap between germline ends came to 9 bases. Per germline, CDR1 SGDLS and CDR2 YYNGEE. The CDR3 protein is CASSVAAGHNEQFF. The CDR3 DNA reads as TGTGCCAGCAGCGTAGCGGCCGGACACAATGAGCAGTTCTTC.

This chain joins TRBV10-3 and TRBJ2-1, with 9 nucleotides matching TRBD1. The germline V gene encodes CDR1 ENHRY and CDR2 SYGVKD. J gave up 5 bases and V 10 bases, and 9 bases lay outside the gene matches. This CDR3 is built from 14 residues. The CDR3 bases are TGTGCCAGCGTAGACAGGGGGACTAACAATGAGCAGTTCTTC. As protein: CASVDRGTNNEQFF.